What follows are 18 T cell receptor beta chains derived from one specimen sequenced in a study of OX40 agonist ivuxolimab in advanced cancers. Libraries were made using the immunoSEQ multiplex PCR assay. TCRdb took over this immuneACCESS table, retaining in-frame rearrangements with V and J assigned. Such tables are incomplete; in checked studies, under half of the missing clones stem from an unresolved V gene, and the remainder is unexplained. For this sample the table gives around 81,000 clones, of which 88% were detected only once. The ten largest clones take up about 1% of the sample. The material was CD4+ or CD8+ T cells sorted from blood, obtained in a trial of the OX40 agonist ivuxolimab. All receptors come from an adult with an advanced solid tumor such as melanoma, head and neck, liver or kidney cancer.

The chain has TRBV4-3 and TRBJ2-7; TRBD2 aligns across 9 bases. This CDR3 spans 19 amino acids. From germline, CDR1 is LGHNA and CDR2 YSLEER. Germline trimming cut 1 base from V and 1 base from J; bases unmatched to any gene: 14. Here the CDR3 reads CASSQGVRWREGPSYEQYF. CDR3 nucleotides: TGCGCCAGCAGCCAAGGGGTTCGGTGGCGGGAGGGCCCGTCCTACGAGCAGTACTTC.

The rearrangement links TRBV27 to TRBJ1-1; D is perhaps TRBD1 (6 bases). The CDR3 contains 13 residues. From germline, CDR1 is MNHEY and CDR2 SMNVEV (reference sequence). Trimming cost V 4 bases and J 6 bases, with 12 bases left between them. The CDR3 coding sequence is TGTGCCAGCAGTTATAGGGGGGTTTCTGAAGCTTTCTTT. Translation: CASSYRGVSEAFF.

The chain employs TRBV7-2 and TRBJ2-3, with D possibly being TRBD2 (5 bases). The V gene lost 6 bases and the J gene lost 3 bases, with 13 bases spanning the gap. Germline V gene data show CDR1 as SGHTA and CDR2 as FQGNSA. CDR3 length: 14 amino acids. The CDR3, as DNA: TGTGCCAGCAGACATGGACTCTCGACAGATACGCAGTATTTT. Its translation: CASRHGLSTDTQYF.

This rearrangement joins TRBV5-6 to TRBJ1-5, with D possibly matching TRBD1 (5 bases). Germline CDR1 is SGHDT and CDR2 is YYEEEE. Trimming shortened V by 4 bases and J by 2 bases, and 13 bases separated the two germline ends. This CDR3 is 15 amino acids long. The CDR3 spells CASSLRGVRNQPQHF. The CDR3 nucleotides read TGTGCCAGCAGCCTCCGGGGGGTGCGCAATCAGCCCCAGCATTTT.

This chain connects TRBV27 to TRBJ2-3, with a tentative D call TRBD2 (6 bases). CDR1 and CDR2 from the germline V gene are MNHEY and SMNVEV (reference sequence). The CDR3 spans 18 residues. Trimming took 6 bases from V and 5 from J, leaving 27 bases between them. CDR3 loop: CASRPPGAPWRGRDTQYF. CDR3 DNA sequence: TGTGCCAGCAGACCGCCCGGGGCCCCCTGGAGGGGTCGAGATACGCAGTATTTT.

This chain connects TRBV19 to TRBJ2-1, with D tentatively TRBD2 (5 bases). V was shortened by 8 bases and J by 2 bases, with 13 bases between the two germline ends. The CDR3 runs to 14 residues. Germline V gives CDR1 LNHDA, CDR2 SQIVND (reference sequence). CDR3 loop: CASRRTSTYNEQFF. The CDR3 bases are TGTGCCAGTCGACGGACTTCCACCTACAATGAGCAGTTCTTC.

V gene TRBV6-5 combines with J gene TRBJ2-5; 12 nucleotides match TRBD1. CDR3 size: 16 residues. Germline CDR1 is MNHEY and CDR2 is SVGAGI. J was trimmed by 4 bases and V by 2 bases; bases with no gene match: 5. The CDR3 here is CASSYQGTGGVETQYF. CDR3 in DNA: TGTGCCAGCAGTTACCAAGGGACAGGGGGCGTAGAGACCCAGTACTTC.

The chain has TRBV9 and TRBJ2-7; TRBD2 is a possible D gene (5 bases). Germline assignment: CDR1 SGDLS and CDR2 YYNGEE. V dropped 10 bases and J dropped 7 bases, with 21 bases sitting between them. The CDR3 is made up of 13 amino acids. CDR3 loop: CALPPDSSGEQYF. The DNA for the CDR3 is TGTGCCCTCCCGCCGGACTCCTCGGGGGAGCAGTACTTC.

The chain couples TRBV2 to TRBJ2-5; D remains ambiguous. The CDR3 is 11 residues long. Germline V gives CDR1 SNHLY, CDR2 FYNNEI. The V gene lost 6 bases and the J gene lost 2 bases, with 4 bases spanning the gap. For the CDR3, the DNA is TGTGCCAGCAGGTTGCAAGAGACCCAGTACTTC. Translating gives CASRLQETQYF.

This chain connects TRBV19 to TRBJ1-2; D call uncertain. V was trimmed by 1 base and J by 4 bases, leaving 16 bases between them. CDR1 and CDR2 from the germline V gene are LNHDA and SQIVND (reference sequence). CDR3 length equals 16 residues. For the CDR3, the DNA is TGTGCCAGTAGTATAGGCCCTCAACCGACTACCTATGGCTACACCTTC. Encoded protein: CASSIGPQPTTYGYTF.

V and J are TRBV27 and TRBJ1-6; D is possibly TRBD1 (5 bases). V was cut by 6 bases and J by 5 bases, with 14 bases left in between. The germline V gene has CDR1 MNHEY and CDR2 SMNVEV (reference sequence). This CDR3 region has 15 residues. CDR3 DNA sequence: TGTGCCAGCAGACCGGGACTCTCTAATAATTCACCCCTCCACTTT. Its translation is CASRPGLSNNSPLHF.

This sequence joins TRBV4-2 and TRBJ1-1; D is unresolved. V was cut by 1 base and J by 1 base, with 7 bases left in between. The CDR3 covers 14 residues. The germline CDR1 and CDR2 sequences are LGHNA and YNFKEQ. The CDR3 sequence is CASSQVGRNTEAFF. CDR3 nucleotides: TGTGCCAGCAGCCAAGTCGGCAGGAACACTGAAGCTTTCTTT.

J is TRBJ2-5 and V is TRBV15; D might be TRBD2 (6 bases). V lost 0 bases to trimming and J lost 3 bases, with 17 bases between them. The CDR3 is made up of 17 amino acids. Germline CDR1 and CDR2: LNHNV and YYDKDF (reference sequence). The CDR3 region has the DNA TGTGCCACCAGCAGAGATCTTGGGGGAGGAAAGAAAGAGACCCAGTACTTC. Its protein product is CATSRDLGGGKKETQYF.

The chain combines TRBV2 with TRBJ2-1; TRBD2 matches at 10 bases. Germline assignment: CDR1 SNHLY and CDR2 FYNNEI. There are 14 residues in the CDR3. The V segment lost 2 bases and the J segment 12 bases; nucleotides outside the gene matches: 7. This chain's CDR3 is CASSENTSGIGQFF. The CDR3 nucleotides are TGTGCCAGCAGTGAAAACACTAGCGGGATCGGGCAGTTCTTC.

This sequence joins TRBV5-1 and TRBJ2-1, with D maybe TRBD1 (6 bases). The CDR3 consists of 13 residues. Germline V gene sequence: CDR1 SGHRS, CDR2 YFSETQ. Between the trimmed V and J ends, which lost 4 bases and 4 bases, there was a span of 9 bases. This CDR3 reads CASSVTGYNEQFF. CDR3 bases: TGCGCCAGCAGCGTTACAGGGTACAATGAGCAGTTCTTC.

This chain uses TRBV18 with TRBJ2-5, with D perhaps assigned TRBD1 or TRBD2 (6 bases each). This CDR3 comprises 16 residues. V dropped 3 bases and J dropped 4 bases, with 18 bases sitting between them. The germline CDR1 and CDR2 sequences are KGHSH and LQKENI. The CDR3 bases are TGTGCCAGCTCACCCCCTGGGGGGCGTCTACCAGAGACCCAGTACTTC. It encodes CASSPPGGRLPETQYF. Full variable domain (outside the CDR3, taken from reference TRBV18 and TRBJ2-5): NAGVMQNPRHLVRRRGQEARLRCSPMKGHSHVYWYRQLPEEGLKFMVYLQKENIIDESGMPKERFSAEFPKEGPSILRIQQVVRGDSAAYFCASSPPGGRLPETQYFGPGTRLLVL.

The J gene is TRBJ1-1, the V gene TRBV10-3, with TRBD1 matching over 8 bases. Germline trimming cut 5 bases from V and 4 bases from J; bases unmatched to any gene: 12. Germline V gene sequence: CDR1 ENHRY, CDR2 SYGVKD. The CDR3 spans 16 residues. In DNA form, the CDR3 reads TGTGCCATCAGTAATACCAATCAGGGGGCCGGCACTGAAGCTTTCTTT. Translated: CAISNTNQGAGTEAFF.

Only a few counts were recorded for this clone. This sample also contains other DNA sequences that code for the same CDR3. V is TRBV29-1 and J is TRBJ1-2; the D gene is possibly TRBD1 (6 bases). Trimming left V 1 base short and J 8 bases short, with 11 bases between. Germline assignment: CDR1 SQVTM and CDR2 ANQGSEA. The CDR3 is 12 residues long. The chain's CDR3 is CSVEAGGGGYTF. CDR3 sequence (DNA): TGCAGCGTTGAAGCTGGGGGCGGAGGCTACACCTTC.